This paragraph covers one T cell receptor beta chain sequence. No antigen is known for it. TCRdb's copy holds only in-frame clones and misses some; the assay was immunoSEQ multiplex PCR. The data hold around 7,000 clones, with about 84% observed a single time. This entry comes from a study of OX40 agonist ivuxolimab in advanced cancers. Study at large: Ivuxolimab, an antibody that agonizes OX40 (CD134), was administered to the patients. Study-level results: Expanded clones were, on average, more numerous in CD8+ T cells than in CD4+. Which antigen the expanded peripheral T cells recognized is unknown. Part of the nonresponder group also had normalized T-cell clonal expansion that was low.

The V gene's germline CDR1 is SGDLS and CDR2 YYNGEE. CDR3 size: 17 residues. Unmatched junction bases numbered 11, after V lost 4 bases and J lost 4 bases. The V gene is TRBV9, the J gene TRBJ1-2; TRBD1 agrees at 12 bases. The TCR comes from an adult with an advanced solid tumor such as melanoma, head and neck, liver or kidney cancer. The specimen was CD4+ or CD8+ T cells sorted from blood, collected in a trial of the OX40 agonist ivuxolimab. The CDR3 region has the DNA TGTGCCAGCAGCCCGACCGGGACAGGGGGCTTTGGCTATGGCTACACCTTC. It encodes CASSPTGTGGFGYGYTF.